The 27 T cell receptor beta chains in this list originate from one sample, sequenced in a study of blood T cells in healthy people across ages. Primed by a sample-barcoded 5' primer and a J-beta primer mix, a second PCR proceeded for 7 to 11 cycles. TCRdb passed the 5' RACE reads through MiXCR, listing each CDR3 protein once. The data hold 1.6 million or so distinct CDR3 sequences, with almost 35% observed a single time. What was sequenced was blood. The receptors stem from a woman aged 25-40 years in good health.

The chain has TRBV5-1 and TRBJ2-1; D ambiguous. Per germline, CDR1 SGHRS and CDR2 YFSETQ. The CDR3 totals 14 residues. Between the trimmed V and J ends, which lost 0 bases and 4 bases, there was a span of 8 bases. The CDR3 is CASSLAQIYNEQFF. DNA of the CDR3: TGCGCCAGCAGCTTGGCGCAGATTTACAATGAGCAGTTCTTC. The full variable domain, in which reference TRBV5-1 and TRBJ2-1 provide the parts outside the CDR3, is KAGVTQTPRYLIKTRGQQVTLSCSPISGHRSVSWYQQTPGQGLQFLFEYFSETQRNKGNFPGRFSGRQFSNSRSEMNVSTLELGDSALYLCASSLAQIYNEQFFGPGTRLTVL.

This clonotype has ten or more counts. The J gene is TRBJ2-3, the V gene TRBV6-1, with unresolved D. Trimming took off 6 bases at V and 1 base at J, with 17 bases between the two ends. The CDR3 sequence is 16 residues long. Per germline, CDR1 MNHNS and CDR2 SASEGT. The CDR3 sequence is CASSPRALSGTDTQYF. The DNA for the CDR3 is TGTGCCAGCAGCCCGCGAGCCTTGAGCGGCACAGATACGCAGTATTTT.

This rearrangement joins TRBV20-1 to TRBJ2-3; TRBD2 is a possible D gene (6 bases). Trimming left V 5 bases short and J 9 bases short, with 15 bases between. The CDR3 is 12 amino acids. The germline gives CDR1 DFQATT, CDR2 SNEGSKA (reference sequence). In DNA, the CDR3 is TGCAGTGCTCGAGTGCGGGACCTAACGCAGTATTTT. Its protein is CSARVRDLTQYF.

The chain recombines TRBV30 with TRBJ2-5; the D gene is possibly TRBD2 (6 bases). Trimming pared 3 bases from V and 4 bases from J, leaving 12 bases between. Germline V gives CDR1 GTSNPN, CDR2 SVGIG (reference sequence). The CDR3 consists of 13 residues. In nucleotides, the CDR3 is TGTGCCTGGAGACCGAGGGGAGGAGAGACCCAGTACTTC. Translated, it gives CAWRPRGGETQYF. The full variable domain, rest sourced from reference TRBV30 and TRBJ2-5, is SQTIHQWPATLVQPVGSPLSLECTVEGTSNPNLYWYRQAAGRGLQLLFYSVGIGQISSEVPQNLSASRPQDRQFILSSKKLLLSDSGFYLCAWRPRGGETQYFGPGTRLLVL.

A few counts support this clonotype. The V gene is TRBV7-6, the J gene TRBJ2-3; D not certain. CDR3 size: 16 residues. V lost 2 bases and J lost 0, with 12 bases in between. Germline V CDR1 and CDR2: SGHVS, FNYEAQ. This chain's CDR3 is CASSLSPLGSTDTQYF. CDR3 bases: TGTGCCAGCAGCTTATCCCCTCTTGGGAGCACAGATACGCAGTATTTT.

The V call is TRBV19, the J call TRBJ1-2; D is ambiguous. The CDR3 totals 13 residues. CDR1 LNHDA and CDR2 SQIVND come from the germline V gene (reference sequence). V lost 8 bases to trimming and J lost 2 bases, with 12 bases between them. This CDR3 reads CASETSGNYGYTF. Written as DNA, the CDR3 is TGTGCCAGTGAGACCTCCGGAAACTATGGCTACACCTTC.

This clonotype was counted between two and nine times. The rearrangement links TRBV5-1 to TRBJ2-1; TRBD2 matches at 13 bases. The CDR3 consists of 15 residues. The ends lost 7 bases at V and 8 bases at J; junction bases unmatched: 9. Germline V gene sequence: CDR1 SGHRS, CDR2 YFSETQ. CDR3 loop: CASHLGTSGTDEQFF. CDR3 nucleotide sequence: TGCGCCAGCCACCTAGGGACTAGCGGGACCGATGAGCAGTTCTTC.

V usage is TRBV6-6 and J usage is TRBJ1-5; 9 nucleotides agree with TRBD1. The CDR3 length is 15 residues. Germline loops: CDR1 MNHNY, CDR2 SVGAGI (reference sequence). Trimming removed 6 bases from V and 4 bases from J; junction bases left unmatched: 7. The DNA for the CDR3 is TGTGCCAGCAGCTCGCCCGGGACAGGGAATCAGCCCCAGCATTTT. Translating it yields CASSSPGTGNQPQHF.

The rearrangement joins TRBV6-6 to TRBJ1-2, with D possibly matching TRBD1 (5 bases). Germline V CDR1 and CDR2: MNHNY, SVGAGI (reference sequence). V was clipped by 5 bases and J by 2 bases, with 9 bases between them. CDR3 size: 13 residues. CDR3 in DNA: TGTGCCAGCAGTGGCAGGGAAAACTATGGCTACACCTTC. Its protein product is CASSGRENYGYTF.

CDR3 loop: CASTRDRGGSYEQYF. The CDR3 DNA is TGTGCCAGCACCCGCGACAGGGGGGGGTCCTACGAGCAGTACTTC. This sequence joins TRBV28 and TRBJ2-7, with TRBD1 matching over 9 bases. V was pared by 7 bases and J by 1 base, with 8 bases of the junction left unmatched. Germline CDR1 reads MDHEN; CDR2 reads SYDVKM. CDR3 size: 15 residues.

This rearrangement joins TRBV28 to TRBJ2-5, with TRBD1 matching over 11 bases. V was pared by 8 bases and J by 2 bases, with 4 bases of the junction left unmatched. The CDR3 has 14 residues. Germline loops: CDR1 MDHEN, CDR2 SYDVKM. CDR3 protein: CASGTGGGQETQYF. The CDR3 region has the DNA TGTGCCAGCGGGACAGGGGGAGGGCAAGAGACCCAGTACTTC. Combining the CDR3 with reference TRBV28 and TRBJ2-5 gives the whole variable domain DVKVTQSSRYLVKRTGEKVFLECVQDMDHENMFWYRQDPGLGLRLIYFSYDVKMKEKGDIPEGYSVSREKKERFSLILESASTNQTSMYLCASGTGGGQETQYFGPGTRLLVL.

The rearrangement joins TRBV5-1 to TRBJ2-1, with 12 bases identical to TRBD2. The germline gives CDR1 SGHRS, CDR2 YFSETQ. V dropped 2 bases and J dropped 6; count of bases not matched to a gene: 18. This CDR3 comprises 20 residues. The CDR3 DNA reads TGCGCCAGCAGCTTTCTAACGACTAGCGGGAGCTCCGGGACGGTCAATGAGCAGTTCTTC. It codes for CASSFLTTSGSSGTVNEQFF.

J is TRBJ2-1 and V is TRBV2; 10 bases align to TRBD2. Germline CDR1 is SNHLY and CDR2 is FYNNEI. This CDR3 is 19 amino acids long. Trimming took 2 bases from V and 8 from J; bases not matched to a gene: 18. DNA for the CDR3: TGTGCCAGCAGTGAACGTCCAGCGGGAGGGGGGGATGAAGGCGATGAGCAGTTCTTC. Encoded protein: CASSERPAGGGDEGDEQFF.

This chain uses TRBV7-3 with TRBJ2-7; perhaps TRBD1 as D (7 bases). CDR1 and CDR2 from the germline V gene are SGHTA and FQGTGA. The CDR3 is made up of 13 amino acids. Trimming pared 5 bases from V and 7 bases from J, leaving 15 bases between. CDR3 loop: CASSQTGAGEQYF. As DNA, the CDR3 is TGTGCCAGCAGCCAAACAGGGGCGGGGGAGCAGTACTTC.

The chain couples TRBV2 to TRBJ1-2; TRBD1 might be the D (6 bases). V was cut by 4 bases and J by 4 bases, with 13 bases left in between. Germline assignment: CDR1 SNHLY and CDR2 FYNNEI. CDR3 length equals 14 residues. Here the CDR3 DNA reads TGTGCCAGCAGTGCTGGGGGGCAGGGCTATGGCTACACCTTC. This translates into CASSAGGQGYGYTF.

This clonotype was seen a handful of times. The V gene is TRBV3-1, the J gene TRBJ2-1, with 8 nucleotides matching TRBD2. V gave up 4 bases and J gave up 9 bases; unmatched junction bases: 8. The germline V gene encodes CDR1 LGHDT and CDR2 YNNKEL (reference sequence). The length of the CDR3 is 14 residues. The DNA of the CDR3 is TGTGCCAGCAGCCCGCGGACTAGCACGTTTGAGCAGTTCTTC. It encodes CASSPRTSTFEQFF.

As concerns this clonotype: Germline is not matched at one junction end, which may reflect a read error. The chain employs TRBV5-1 and TRBJ2-5, with D perhaps TRBD1 (7 bases). The CDR3 sequence is 14 residues long. Germline assignment: CDR1 SGHRS and CDR2 YFSETQ. CDR3 coding DNA: TGCGCCAGCAACTTGGAGGGGGCCGTGGAGACCCAGTACTTC. Translation: CASNLEGAVETQYF.

V usage is TRBV27 and J usage is TRBJ2-7; 8 nucleotides align to TRBD2. V shed 7 bases, J shed 7 bases, and the junction held 9 bases outside the gene matches. Germline-derived CDR1 and CDR2 are MNHEY and SMNVEV (reference sequence). There are 13 residues in the CDR3. The CDR3 DNA reads TGTGCCAGCACCCTCGGGGGGGCCCAAGAGCAGTACTTC. This sequence encodes CASTLGGAQEQYF.

The chain recombines TRBV3-1 with TRBJ2-7; 10 bases fit TRBD2. Germline lookup yields CDR1 LGHDT and CDR2 YNNKEL (reference sequence). J was trimmed by 0 bases and V by 4 bases; bases with no gene match: 9. The CDR3 consists of 17 residues. The CDR3 spells CASSPDGLAVSSYEQYF. The CDR3 DNA reads TGTGCCAGCAGCCCCGATGGACTAGCGGTGAGCTCCTACGAGCAGTACTTC.

This clonotype has a handful of counts. The chain couples TRBV20-1 to TRBJ2-7; 7 bases match TRBD1. Unmatched junction bases numbered 16, after V lost 6 bases and J lost 2 bases. The length of the CDR3 is 16 residues. Germline V gene lookup returns CDR1 DFQATT and CDR2 SNEGSKA (reference sequence). Here the CDR3 reads CSAGDSFNRRPYEQYF. CDR3 in DNA: TGCAGTGCAGGGGACAGCTTTAATCGCCGACCCTACGAGCAGTACTTC.

This clonotype was counted a single time. The gene calls are TRBV12-3 or TRBV12-4 and TRBJ2-3; unclear D gene. V was trimmed by 5 bases and J by 2 bases, leaving 8 bases between them. The CDR3 runs 13 residues. The CDR3 DNA reads as TGTGCCAGCAGTCGGGTGATCACAGATACGCAGTATTTT. Residues: CASSRVITDTQYF.

The chain carries TRBV6-6 and TRBJ2-3, with D maybe TRBD1 (5 bases). The CDR3 spans 17 residues. Germline values: CDR1 MNHNY, CDR2 SVGAGI (reference sequence). With 5 bases removed from V and 1 base from J, the gap between germline ends came to 19 bases. The CDR3 protein is CASSSPTAVVGTDTQYF. The CDR3 DNA is TGTGCCAGCAGTAGCCCGACAGCAGTTGTGGGCACAGATACGCAGTATTTT.

This clonotype was seen more than once but under ten times. CDR3 region: CASSLLGGKNIQYF. The CDR3 DNA follows: TGTGCCAGCAGTTTACTGGGGGGCAAAAACATTCAGTACTTC. The V call is TRBV12-3 or TRBV12-4, the J call TRBJ2-4, with a possible D match to TRBD2 (6 bases). V gave up 2 bases and J gave up 3 bases, with 8 bases separating them. CDR3 length: 14 residues.

This clonotype occurred once. The junction departs from the called germline gene at one end, perhaps through a read error. This chain connects TRBV7-3 to TRBJ2-1, with TRBD2 matching over 7 bases. CDR1 and CDR2 (germline): SGHTA, FQGTGA. The CDR3 has 13 amino acids. The DNA for the CDR3 is TGTGCCGGCAGCTTGACTAGCTTCAATGAGCAGTTCTTC. It is translated as CAGSLTSFNEQFF.

This clonotype has a handful of counts. The chain has TRBV20-1 and TRBJ2-7, with D maybe TRBD1 (5 bases). V shed 6 bases and J shed 3 bases, with 21 bases lying between them. The germline CDR1 and CDR2 sequences are DFQATT and SNEGSKA (reference sequence). This CDR3 is built from 15 residues. The CDR3 bases are TGCAGTGCCGAACCCCCAGGGCGAGGAAGCTACGAGCAGTACTTC. This translates into CSAEPPGRGSYEQYF.

As for this clonotype: Given a much more abundant clone one base away, this may be a read error. The chain uses TRBV10-3 and TRBJ2-7, with D tentatively TRBD1 or TRBD2 (6 bases each). Germline CDR1 and CDR2: ENHRY and SYGVKD. This CDR3 region has 14 residues. Here the CDR3 reads CAVSGGTGGYEQYF. CDR3 in DNA: TGTGCCGTCAGTGGGGGCACCGGGGGCTACGAGCAGTACTTC.

This clonotype was seen more than once but under ten times. The chain uses TRBV24-1 and TRBJ2-3, with D possibly TRBD1 on 6 matching bases. The germline gives CDR1 KGHDR, CDR2 SFDVKD. Trimming left V 9 bases short and J 6 bases short, with 18 bases between. The CDR3 contains 14 residues. For the CDR3, the DNA is TGTGCCACCGGAGACCCTAGCCAGGGGGATACGCAGTATTTT. Translation gives CATGDPSQGDTQYF.